This record covers a single T cell receptor (beta chain). The treatment is: oral pan-JAK inhibitor, 5-10 mg twice daily. The investigators collected lesional scalp punch biopsies and peripheral blood from alopecia areata patients. The sample originates from a study of CD8+ T cells in alopecia areata. Following extraction, RNA underwent reverse transcription to cDNA, which served as the sequencing template. Profiling relied on immunoSEQ multiplex PCR, and the TCRdb table lists in-frame clones only, not all of them. The repertoire holds more than 2,500 clones, with approximately 79% as singletons. The specimen was skin, collected at week 24, from a patient treated with tofacitinib. This receptor was obtained from a human donor with alopecia areata.

CDR3 DNA sequence: TGTGCCAGCTCACCACCGGAGTCTCCCTCCCTCACCTTC. Amino acids: CASSPPESPSLTF. The chain uses TRBV18 and TRBJ1-2; D is uncertain. The CDR3 extends over 13 amino acids. Germline assignment: CDR1 KGHSH and CDR2 LQKENI. V shed 0 bases and J shed 13 bases, with 15 bases lying between them. Based on the CDR3 plus reference TRBV18 and TRBJ1-2, the full variable domain is NAGVMQNPRHLVRRRGQEARLRCSPMKGHSHVYWYRQLPEEGLKFMVYLQKENIIDESGMPKERFSAEFPKEGPSILRIQQVVRGDSAAYFCASSPPESPSLTFGSGTRLTVV.